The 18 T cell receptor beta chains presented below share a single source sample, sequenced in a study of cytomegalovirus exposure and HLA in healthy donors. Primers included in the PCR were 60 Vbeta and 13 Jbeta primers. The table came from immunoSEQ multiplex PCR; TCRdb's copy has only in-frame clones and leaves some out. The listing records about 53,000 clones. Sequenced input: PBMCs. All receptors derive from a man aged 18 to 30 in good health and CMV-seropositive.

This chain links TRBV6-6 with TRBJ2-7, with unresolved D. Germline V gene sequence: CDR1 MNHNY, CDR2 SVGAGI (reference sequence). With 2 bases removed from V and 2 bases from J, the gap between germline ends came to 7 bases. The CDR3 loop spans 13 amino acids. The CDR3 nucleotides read TGTGCCAGCAGTTACCCCGGAGCCTACGAGCAGTACTTC. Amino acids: CASSYPGAYEQYF.

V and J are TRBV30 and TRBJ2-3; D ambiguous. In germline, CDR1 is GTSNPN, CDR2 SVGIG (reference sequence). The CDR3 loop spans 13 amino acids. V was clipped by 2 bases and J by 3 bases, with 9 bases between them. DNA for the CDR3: TGTGCCTGGAGTATACAGCCGACAGATACGCAGTATTTT. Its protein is CAWSIQPTDTQYF.

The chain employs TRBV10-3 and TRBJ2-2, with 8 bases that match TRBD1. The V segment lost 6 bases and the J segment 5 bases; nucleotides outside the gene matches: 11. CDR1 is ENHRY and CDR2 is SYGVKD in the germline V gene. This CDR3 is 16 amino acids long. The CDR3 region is CAIRTSQGARTGELFF. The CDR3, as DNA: TGTGCCATCAGGACCTCCCAGGGGGCGAGGACCGGGGAGCTGTTTTTT.

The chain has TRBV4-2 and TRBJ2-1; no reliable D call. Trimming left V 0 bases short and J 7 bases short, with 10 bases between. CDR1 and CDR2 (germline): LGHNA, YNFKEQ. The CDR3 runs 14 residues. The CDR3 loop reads CASSQDLSINEQFF. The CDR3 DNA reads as TGTGCCAGCAGCCAAGATCTATCTATTAATGAGCAGTTCTTC.

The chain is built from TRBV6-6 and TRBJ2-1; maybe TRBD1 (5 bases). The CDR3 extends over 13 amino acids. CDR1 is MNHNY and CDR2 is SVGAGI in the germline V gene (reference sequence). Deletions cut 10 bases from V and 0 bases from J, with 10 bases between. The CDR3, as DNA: TGTGCCACGACAGCCAGCTCCTACAATGAGCAGTTCTTC. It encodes CATTASSYNEQFF.

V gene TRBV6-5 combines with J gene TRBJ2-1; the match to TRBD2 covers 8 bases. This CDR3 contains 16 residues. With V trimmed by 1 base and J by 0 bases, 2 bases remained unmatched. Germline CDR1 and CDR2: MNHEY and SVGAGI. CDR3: CASSYYSGSSYNEQFF. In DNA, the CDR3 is TGTGCCAGCAGTTACTACAGCGGGAGCTCCTACAATGAGCAGTTCTTC.

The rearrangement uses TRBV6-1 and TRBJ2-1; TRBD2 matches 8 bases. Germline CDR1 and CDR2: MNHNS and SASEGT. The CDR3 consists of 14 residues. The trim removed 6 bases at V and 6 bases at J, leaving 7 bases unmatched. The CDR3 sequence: CASSGTRGGNEQFF. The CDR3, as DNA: TGTGCCAGCAGCGGGACTAGGGGGGGCAATGAGCAGTTCTTC.

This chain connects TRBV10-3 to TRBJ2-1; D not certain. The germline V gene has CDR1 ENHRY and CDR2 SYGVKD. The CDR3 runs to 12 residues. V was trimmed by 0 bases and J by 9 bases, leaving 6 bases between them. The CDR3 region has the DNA TGTGCCATCAGTGAGTCTTCCGTTGAGCAGTTCTTC. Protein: CAISESSVEQFF.

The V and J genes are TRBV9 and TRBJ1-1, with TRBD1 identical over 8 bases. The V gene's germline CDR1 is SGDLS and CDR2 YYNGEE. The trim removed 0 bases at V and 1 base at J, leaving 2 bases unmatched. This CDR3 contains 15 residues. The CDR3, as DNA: TGTGCCAGCAGCGTAGAAGACAGGGGGAACACTGAAGCTTTCTTT. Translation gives CASSVEDRGNTEAFF.

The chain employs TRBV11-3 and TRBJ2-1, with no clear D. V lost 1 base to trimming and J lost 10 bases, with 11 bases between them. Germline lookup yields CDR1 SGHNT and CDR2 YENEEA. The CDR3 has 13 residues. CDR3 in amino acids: CASSLGYVGEQFF. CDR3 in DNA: TGTGCCAGCAGCTTAGGTTACGTGGGCGAGCAGTTCTTC.

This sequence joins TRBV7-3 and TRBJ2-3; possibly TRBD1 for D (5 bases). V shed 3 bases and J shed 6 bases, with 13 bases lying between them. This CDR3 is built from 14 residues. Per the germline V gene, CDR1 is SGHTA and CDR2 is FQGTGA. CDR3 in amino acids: CASSLSGFGDTQYF. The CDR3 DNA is TGTGCCAGCAGCTTGTCAGGGTTTGGTGATACGCAGTATTTT.

CDR3 sequence: CASSERGQGLNEQFF. The DNA of the CDR3 is TGTGCCAGCAGTGAACGGGGACAGGGGCTTAATGAGCAGTTCTTC. The rearrangement uses TRBV6-1 and TRBJ2-1; 10 positions match TRBD1. CDR1 is MNHNS, CDR2 SASEGT, per germline. The CDR3 contains 15 residues. Trimming removed 2 bases from V and 7 bases from J; junction bases left unmatched: 5.

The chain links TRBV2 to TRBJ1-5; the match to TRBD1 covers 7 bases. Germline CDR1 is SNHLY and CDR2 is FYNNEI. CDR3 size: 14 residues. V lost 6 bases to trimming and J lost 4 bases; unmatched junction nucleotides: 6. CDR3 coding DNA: TGTGCCAGCAGGGGGACAGCTACTAATCAGCCCCAGCATTTT. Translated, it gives CASRGTATNQPQHF.

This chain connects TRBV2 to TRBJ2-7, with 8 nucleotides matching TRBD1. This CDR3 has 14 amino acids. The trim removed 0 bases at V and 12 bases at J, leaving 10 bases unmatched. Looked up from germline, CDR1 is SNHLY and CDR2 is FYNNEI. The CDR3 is CASSEAEAGGRGYF. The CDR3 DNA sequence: TGTGCCAGCAGTGAAGCGGAGGCAGGGGGCAGAGGGTACTTC.

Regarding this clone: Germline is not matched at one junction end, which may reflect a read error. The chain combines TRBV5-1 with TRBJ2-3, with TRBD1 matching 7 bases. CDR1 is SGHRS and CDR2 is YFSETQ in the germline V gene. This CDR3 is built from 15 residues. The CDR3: CASSPGTASIDTQYF. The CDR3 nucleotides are TGCGCCAGCAGCCCGGGGACAGCCAGCATAGATACGCAGTATTTT.

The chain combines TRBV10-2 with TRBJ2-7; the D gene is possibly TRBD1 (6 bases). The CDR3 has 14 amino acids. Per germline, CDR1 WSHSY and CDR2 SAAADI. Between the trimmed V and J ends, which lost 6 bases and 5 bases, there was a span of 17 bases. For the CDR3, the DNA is TGCGCCAGCAGCCTATCAACAGGGTCCCACGAGCAGTACTTC. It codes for CASSLSTGSHEQYF.

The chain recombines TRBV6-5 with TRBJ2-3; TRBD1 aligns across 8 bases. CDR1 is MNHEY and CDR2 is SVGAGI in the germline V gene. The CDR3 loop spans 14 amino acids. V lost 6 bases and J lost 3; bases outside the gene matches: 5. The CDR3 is CASRLTGATDTQYF. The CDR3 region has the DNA TGTGCCAGCAGATTGACAGGGGCAACAGATACGCAGTATTTT.

Here the CDR3 reads CASSIAGGPNIQYF. The CDR3 nucleotides are TGTGCCAGTAGTATCGCGGGAGGGCCAAACATTCAGTACTTC. The chain couples TRBV19 to TRBJ2-4, with 9 nucleotides matching TRBD2. In germline, CDR1 is LNHDA, CDR2 SQIVND (reference sequence). V was clipped by 3 bases and J by 6 bases; unmatched bases: 3. The CDR3 covers 14 residues.